Listed below are T cell receptor beta chains from one sample, sequenced in a study of cytotoxic CD8 clonotypes in ibrutinib-treated CLL. TCRdb's table, derived via immunoSEQ multiplex PCR, lists solely in-frame clones and lacks some. The table has 35,000 or so clones, around 75% seen once; the top ten hold around 17%. Material: PBMCs, obtained at disease progression, from a patient treated with ibrutinib. The receptor source for this set is a human donor with chronic lymphocytic leukemia. CDR3s include the opening cysteine and the closing phenylalanine or tryptophan. D genes are given only for firm matches. Only part of the rows carry a size: once, few, many, or a class if the clone is expanded.

clone_size d_call j_call v_call cdr3_length cdr3_nt cdr3_aa
. TRBD1 TRBJ1-3 TRBV13 15 TGTGCCAGCAGCTCCCCGGGACAGTCTGGAAACACCATATATTTT CASSSPGQSGNTIYF
. . TRBJ2-2 TRBV6-5 14 TGTGCCGGTCGACATCACGCGAACACCGGGGAGCTGTTTTTT CAGRHHANTGELFF
few . TRBJ1-3 TRBV9 16 TGTGCCAGCAGCGTGGGGCAGCCGAGCTCTGGAAACACCATATATTTT CASSVGQPSSGNTIYF
. TRBD1 TRBJ1-6 TRBV5-5 16 TGTGCCAGCAGCTTGTCCGGGACAGCGAGGAATTCACCCCTCCACTTT CASSLSGTARNSPLHF
. . TRBJ2-5 TRBV14 14 TGTGCCAGCAGCTCGCGGGATTACCAAGAGACCCAGTACTTC CASSSRDYQETQYF
. . TRBJ1-5 TRBV19 11 TGTGCCAGTTCACACGGACAGCCCCAGCATTTT CASSHGQPQHF
. . TRBJ1-6 TRBV6-5 16 TGTGCCAGCAGTTACCTATCGCAGGGATATAATTCACCCCTCCACTTT CASSYLSQGYNSPLHF
few . TRBJ1-3 TRBV13 16 TGTGCCAGCAGCTTACGGTCGGGGGTCTCTGGAAACACCATATATTTT CASSLRSGVSGNTIYF
. TRBD2 TRBJ2-1 TRBV18 19 TGTGCCAGCTCACCGAGTTTATCGGGGGGTCTCGTCGGGTACAATGAGCAGTTCTTC CASSPSLSGGLVGYNEQFF
. . TRBJ2-7 TRBV6-6 13 TGTGCCAGCAGTTTCGGGATCTCCTACGAGCAGTACTTC CASSFGISYEQYF
. . TRBJ2-1 TRBV5-1 14 TGCGCCAGCAGCTTGAGTTACCACCCCCCTGAGCAGTTCTTC CASSLSYHPPEQFF
. . TRBJ1-1 TRBV19 13 TGTGCCAGTAGTATAGTCTTGAACACTGAAGCTTTCTTT CASSIVLNTEAFF
. TRBD1 TRBJ2-4 TRBV15 14 TGTGCCACCAGCAGAACAGGGGGCTACCCCATTCAGTACTTC CATSRTGGYPIQYF
. . TRBJ2-3 TRBV19 17 TGTGCCAGTAGTATAGGGGATTTGGGGGGTAGCACAGATACGCAGTATTTT CASSIGDLGGSTDTQYF
. . TRBJ2-5 TRBV19 15 TGTGCCAGTAGTACACAACAGGGGAGGGAAGAGACCCAGTACTTC CASSTQQGREETQYF
few TRBD1 TRBJ1-1 TRBV13 12 TGTGCCAGCAGCGGACAGGGGGTCGGAGCTTTCTTT CASSGQGVGAFF
. TRBD2 TRBJ2-7 TRBV5-1 15 TGCGCCAGCAGCTTGGGCTCTGGGACTAGCGGGGAGCAGTACTTC CASSLGSGTSGEQYF
. . TRBJ2-2 TRBV5-1 15 TGCGCCAGCAGCTTTGACGGGAACCCGTCCGGGGAGCTGTTTTTT CASSFDGNPSGELFF
. TRBD1 TRBJ2-7 TRBV6-6 15 TGTGCCAGCAGACCCGGACAGGGCCTCTCCTACGAGCAGTACTTC CASRPGQGLSYEQYF
. . TRBJ2-4 TRBV5-1 16 TGCGCCAGCAGCTTGGACCCTGGGGTAGCCAAAAACATTCAGTACTTC CASSLDPGVAKNIQYF
once . TRBJ2-5 TRBV6-1 12 TGTGCCAGCAGTGAAGGGGGGGAGACCCAGTACTTC CASSEGGETQYF
. . TRBJ1-5 TRBV5-1 13 TGCGCCAGCAGCCTGGGGGTGAGTCAGCCCCAGCATTTT CASSLGVSQPQHF
. . TRBJ1-6 TRBV5-1 15 TGCGCCAGCAGCCCGGACGGGGGGGGGAGTTCACCCCTCCACTTT CASSPDGGGSSPLHF
. . TRBJ1-2 TRBV7-9 13 TGTGCCAGCAGCGTAACAGGGAGCTATGGCTACACCTTC CASSVTGSYGYTF
. . TRBJ1-5 TRBV10-3 13 TGTGCCATCACCGGGGGAAGCAATCAGCCCCAGCATTTT CAITGGSNQPQHF
. TRBD1 TRBJ2-5 TRBV5-4 15 TGTGCCAGCAGCTCATGGACAGGGGCCCCAGAGACCCAGTACTTC CASSSWTGAPETQYF
. TRBD2 TRBJ2-7 TRBV5-4 14 TGTGCCAGCAGCTTAGGCGGACTAGCGCGCGAGCAGTACTTC CASSLGGLAREQYF
once . TRBJ1-2 TRBV9 13 TGTGCCAGCAGCGTAGGGGCCAACTATGGCTACACCTTC CASSVGANYGYTF
. . TRBJ2-4 TRBV15 18 TGTGCCACCAGCAGGATATCAGGGCCCGCTGGGGCCAAAAACATTCAGTACTTC CATSRISGPAGAKNIQYF
many . TRBJ1-2 TRBV14 13 TGTGCCAGCAGCCAAGTAGCAGGGTATGGCTACACCTTC CASSQVAGYGYTF
. . TRBJ2-1 TRBV6-4 11 TGTGCCAGCAGTGATAACAATGAGCAGTTCTTC CASSDNNEQFF
. TRBD1 TRBJ1-2 TRBV2 14 TGTGCCAGCAGTGGGGGACAGGGTCCGTCTGGCTACACCTTC CASSGGQGPSGYTF
. TRBD1 TRBJ2-7 TRBV6-1 15 TGTGCCAGCCGGGTGGGACAGGGGTTCTCCCACGAGCAGTACTTC CASRVGQGFSHEQYF
. . TRBJ1-1 TRBV10-2 14 TGCGCCAGCTCCATCAGCGACCTGAACACTGAAGCTTTCTTT CASSISDLNTEAFF
. TRBD1 TRBJ2-1 TRBV19 14 TGTGCCAGTAGTAGAGGGACAGGGTACAATGAGCAGTTCTTC CASSRGTGYNEQFF
. . TRBJ1-1 TRBV19 15 TGTGCCAGTAGTATAAGTTTTGGGGAAGGCACTGAAGCTTTCTTT CASSISFGEGTEAFF
. TRBD1 TRBJ1-1 TRBV19 14 TGTGCCAGTAGGAGGACAGGAGGGAAGACTGAAGCTTTCTTT CASRRTGGKTEAFF
. TRBD1 TRBJ1-5 TRBV29-1 13 TGCAGCGTTGAAGGGGCAGGGGGACAGCCCCAGCATTTT CSVEGAGGQPQHF
once TRBD1 TRBJ2-3 TRBV4-1 15 TGCGCCAGCAGCCAAGAAGGGCAGGGGGTGAATACGCAGTATTTT CASSQEGQGVNTQYF
. . TRBJ2-6 TRBV5-4 17 TGTGCCAGCAGCATCGGGACACCCTTCTCTGGGGCCAACGTCCTGACTTTC CASSIGTPFSGANVLTF
. TRBD1 TRBJ2-7 TRBV6-1 15 TGTGCCAGCAGTGAAGTACCGGGACAGACCTACGAGCAGTACTTC CASSEVPGQTYEQYF
. TRBD1 TRBJ1-1 TRBV2 14 TGTGCCAGCAGGATCGACAGGGCGAACACTGAAGCTTTCTTT CASRIDRANTEAFF
. . TRBJ1-5 TRBV6-1 16 TGTGCCAGCAGTGAACCCAGGTCGTTGGGAGATCAGCCCCAGCATTTT CASSEPRSLGDQPQHF
few . TRBJ2-7 TRBV18 12 TGTGCCAGCTCACCTACAGACTACGAGCAGTACTTC CASSPTDYEQYF
. TRBD1 TRBJ2-5 TRBV6-5 15 TGTGCCAGCAGCACCCAGGGGGACCAGGGAGAGACCCAGTACTTC CASSTQGDQGETQYF
. . TRBJ2-5 TRBV7-9 17 TGTGCCAGCAGCTTAGGATATGGTATACGGGACGGGGAGACCCAGTACTTC CASSLGYGIRDGETQYF
. . TRBJ1-2 TRBV14 15 TGTGCCAGCAGCCAGGGCACAGGTTACCTCTATGGCTACACCTTC CASSQGTGYLYGYTF
. . TRBJ1-1 TRBV7-9 13 TGTGCCAGCAGCCCACCATCCAGCACTGAAGCTTTCTTT CASSPPSSTEAFF
. . TRBJ1-2 TRBV6-5 14 TGTGCCAGCAGTTTAACCCGGGACACTCCAGGTGGCACCTTC CASSLTRDTPGGTF
. TRBD1 TRBJ2-7 TRBV7-6 13 TGTGCCAGCAGCCCTTTAACAGGGGGCGAGCAGTACTTC CASSPLTGGEQYF
few TRBD1 TRBJ1-6 TRBV4-1 17 TGCGCCAGCAGCCAAGATACGGGACAGGGGGGTAATTCACCCCTCCACTTT CASSQDTGQGGNSPLHF
. . TRBJ1-1 TRBV6-5 14 TGTGCCAGCAGTTACCCTCTAGGGAACACTGAAGCTTTCTTT CASSYPLGNTEAFF
medium-sized TRBD1 TRBJ2-7 TRBV9 14 TGTGCCAGCAGCGCTGGGACAGGGGGCTACGAGCAGTACTTC CASSAGTGGYEQYF
. . TRBJ1-5 TRBV23-1 12 TGCGCCAGCAGTCAATCGGAGCAGCCCCAGCATTTT CASSQSEQPQHF
. . TRBJ1-2 TRBV6-1 15 TGTGCCAGCAGTGAAGTCCAGCCCCCTATTGATGGCTACACCTTC CASSEVQPPIDGYTF
. TRBD2 TRBJ2-3 TRBV5-8 14 TGTGCCAGCAGGGGGACTAGCGGGCGGGTTACGCAGTATTTT CASRGTSGRVTQYF
. . TRBJ2-2 TRBV6-6 14 TGTGCCAGCAGGCGGCAGACGAACACCGGGGAGCTGTTTTTT CASRRQTNTGELFF